Listed below are T cell receptor beta chains from one sample, sequenced in a study of blood T cell repertoires in COVID-19. Sequencing used immunoSEQ multiplex PCR; TCRdb keeps in-frame clones, though not all of them. This table holds 100,000 to 150,000 clones, more than 60% found once. The material sequenced was peripheral blood. These receptors were taken from a woman in her 70s with acute or convalescent COVID-19. Each CDR3 is given with its conserved first and last residue. Each record gives: V gene, CDR3 length, J gene, D gene, CDR3 protein. D genes are given only for firm matches.

TRBV7-9	14	TRBJ1-4	TRBD1	CASSPGQGKEKLFF
TRBV18	12	TRBJ2-7	-	CASTTGRYEQYF
TRBV7-9	15	TRBJ1-1	-	CASSDFRVVFTEAFF
TRBV6-5	12	TRBJ2-7	-	CASSYSGREQYF
TRBV12-3/TRBV12-4	13	TRBJ1-2	TRBD1	CASSSGTAYGYTF
TRBV6-5	15	TRBJ1-2	-	CASTTDPQFPYGYTF
TRBV28	12	TRBJ2-7	-	CASSFTFYEQYF
TRBV7-9	14	TRBJ1-3	TRBD1	CASSPDRLGNTIYF
TRBV3-1/TRBV3-2	16	TRBJ2-3	-	CASSQGARDWTDTQYF
TRBV19	16	TRBJ2-7	TRBD1	CASSIRLTGGYYEQYF
TRBV2	11	TRBJ1-6	TRBD1	CASSYRGPLHF
TRBV5-4	15	TRBJ2-1	TRBD2	CASSLSGGAGIEQFF
TRBV20-1	11	TRBJ1-2	-	CSAIRGDGYTF
TRBV27	14	TRBJ1-6	-	CASSLGGSGSPLHF
TRBV27	14	TRBJ2-7	TRBD2	CASSLAGGNYEQYF
TRBV4-1	14	TRBJ2-7	-	CASSLREGSYEQYF
TRBV7-3	14	TRBJ2-3	-	CASSLPGVTDTQYF
TRBV5-1	16	TRBJ2-2	TRBD2	CASSPLLARSTGELFF
TRBV19	15	TRBJ1-1	TRBD1	CASSFDRGVGTEAFF
TRBV4-1	13	TRBJ2-7	-	CASSHRRHYEQYF